This T cell receptor (beta chain) originates from a study of T cell clonotyping in hematopoietic cell transplantation. Study-wide context: Cytoreduction preceded collection of pretransplant recipient samples.

Study-wide findings and caveats: Pathologically expanded recipient clonotypes increased progressively from day 30 to day 180 as diversity fell.

A word on this clone: Its target is unknown.

Time point meaning: recipient sample about 28 days before transplant, after cytoreduction. Samples: about 28 days before transplant, then days 30, 100 and 180 after. CDR1 is MNHGY, CDR2 SVAAGI, per germline. Trimming took off 5 bases at V and 3 bases at J, with 11 bases between the two ends. The CDR3 totals 13 residues. Using immunoSEQ multiplex PCR, the repertoire was profiled, and TCRdb retains in-frame clones only, with some absent. Seen here are around 26,000 clones, roughly 85% observed once, and the top ten hold around 2%. The TCR sequence derives from a man aged 35 to 55 with acute myeloid leukemia. Some clones in this sample may be carry-over from other donors' samples. The sequenced sample was peripheral blood mononuclear cells, obtained before stem cell transplant. The V call is TRBV6-9, the J call TRBJ2-7; D call uncertain. CDR3: CASSLPEIYEQYF. The CDR3 nucleotides are TGTGCCAGCAGTCTCCCAGAAATCTACGAGCAGTACTTC.